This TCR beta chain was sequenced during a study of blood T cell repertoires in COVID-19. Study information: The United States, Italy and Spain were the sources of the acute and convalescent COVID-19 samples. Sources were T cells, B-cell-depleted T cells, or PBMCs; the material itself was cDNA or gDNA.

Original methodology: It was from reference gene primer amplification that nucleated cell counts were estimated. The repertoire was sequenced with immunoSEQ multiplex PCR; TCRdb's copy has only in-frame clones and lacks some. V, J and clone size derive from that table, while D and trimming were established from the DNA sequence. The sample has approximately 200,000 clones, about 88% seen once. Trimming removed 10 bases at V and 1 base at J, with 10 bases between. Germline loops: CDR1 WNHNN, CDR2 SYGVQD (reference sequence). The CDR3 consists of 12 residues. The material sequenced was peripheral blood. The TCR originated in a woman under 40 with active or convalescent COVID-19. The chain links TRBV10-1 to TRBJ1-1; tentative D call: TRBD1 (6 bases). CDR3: CATETGNTEAFF. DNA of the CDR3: TGCGCCACCGAGACAGGGAACACTGAAGCTTTCTTT.